This T cell receptor (beta chain) was observed in a study of response to subunit inactivated influenza vaccine. TCRdb fed the RT-PCR reads into MiXCR, producing one record per CDR3 protein. Of a few hundred thousand distinct CDR3 sequences listed, around 13% were seen once; the top ten hold approximately 10%. Trimming left V 1 base short and J 3 bases short, with 7 bases between. Germline CDR1 reads MGHRA; CDR2 reads YSYEKL. The CDR3 length is 14 residues. This clonotype was seen at least ten times. Its specificity is unknown. The study, taken as a whole, reports: Authors suggested seasonal influenza vaccinations each recruit few new T cells.

Sequencing was performed on PBMCs from blood, taken about 12 days after vaccination. The origin of this receptor is a man aged 50-59 years who received an inactivated influenza vaccine. The rearrangement joins TRBV4-1 to TRBJ1-5; D not resolved. As DNA, the CDR3 is TGCGCCAGCAGCCAAGTTGGCCTCAATCAGCCCCAGCATTTT. Amino acid sequence: CASSQVGLNQPQHF.